A selection of T cell receptor beta chains follows, all from one sample in a study of cytomegalovirus exposure and HLA in healthy donors. Measured with immunoSEQ multiplex PCR; TCRdb has only the in-frame clones, and not every one. The sample consists of roughly 120,000 clones, 65% to 80% of them appearing once. Sequencing used PBMCs. The receptors originated from a human donor in good health. The CDR3 runs from the conserved cysteine through the conserved F or W. Each record gives: J gene, V gene, CDR3 protein.

j_gene: TRBJ1-6; v_gene: TRBV27; CDR3aa: CASSLWQGLGSPLHF
j_gene: TRBJ2-1; v_gene: TRBV19; CDR3aa: CASSILAGSEQFF
j_gene: TRBJ2-2; v_gene: TRBV2; CDR3aa: CASSAGGPPGELFF
j_gene: TRBJ2-1; v_gene: TRBV7-9; CDR3aa: CASSQFREQFF
j_gene: TRBJ1-4; v_gene: TRBV5-1; CDR3aa: CASSHDRERSTNEKLFF
j_gene: TRBJ1-6; v_gene: TRBV4-1; CDR3aa: CASSQIGVESPLHF
j_gene: TRBJ2-7; v_gene: TRBV28; CDR3aa: CASEQGGSSYEQYF
j_gene: TRBJ2-5; v_gene: TRBV7-8; CDR3aa: CASSGPTGDLYQETQYF
j_gene: TRBJ2-5; v_gene: TRBV9; CDR3aa: CASSVGGGGGSQETQYF
j_gene: TRBJ1-3; v_gene: TRBV11-3; CDR3aa: CASSFPGGNTIYF
j_gene: TRBJ2-1; v_gene: TRBV5-8; CDR3aa: CASTTSGGAYNEQFF
j_gene: TRBJ2-3; v_gene: TRBV19; CDR3aa: CASSQPGRESDTQYF
j_gene: TRBJ1-1; v_gene: TRBV25-1; CDR3aa: CASSELGASTEAFF
j_gene: TRBJ2-3; v_gene: TRBV19; CDR3aa: CASSIYRAPDTQYF
j_gene: TRBJ1-2; v_gene: TRBV19; CDR3aa: CASSPYEGTGTNYGYTF
j_gene: TRBJ2-7; v_gene: TRBV7-9; CDR3aa: CASSLITGGPYEQYF
j_gene: TRBJ2-1; v_gene: TRBV2; CDR3aa: CASSEAFEGAYGGQFF
j_gene: TRBJ1-5; v_gene: TRBV5-8; CDR3aa: CASSLQGQGGNQPQHF
j_gene: TRBJ2-4; v_gene: TRBV28; CDR3aa: CASREATGRNIQYF
j_gene: TRBJ1-2; v_gene: TRBV13; CDR3aa: CASSWGGRYGYTF
j_gene: TRBJ1-6; v_gene: TRBV9; CDR3aa: CASRGEGASPLHF
j_gene: TRBJ2-7; v_gene: TRBV11-1; CDR3aa: CASSPTGTITHEQYF
j_gene: TRBJ2-1; v_gene: TRBV15; CDR3aa: CATSRDGGLAGRDNEQFF
j_gene: TRBJ1-3; v_gene: TRBV9; CDR3aa: CASSVPEAGNTIYF
j_gene: TRBJ2-5; v_gene: TRBV5-5; CDR3aa: CASSLGSGTSGQETQYF
j_gene: TRBJ1-2; v_gene: TRBV27; CDR3aa: CASSITGANYGYTF
j_gene: TRBJ1-1; v_gene: TRBV6-1; CDR3aa: CASSEVEGRGMNTEAFF
j_gene: NA; v_gene: TRBV14; CDR3aa: CASSQFSYYEQYF
j_gene: TRBJ2-3; v_gene: TRBV5-1; CDR3aa: CASSLSVAGGPTDTQYF
j_gene: TRBJ2-7; v_gene: TRBV25-1; CDR3aa: CASSISGTALSTSAYF
j_gene: TRBJ1-1; v_gene: TRBV14; CDR3aa: CASSLLSSGSTEAFF
j_gene: TRBJ1-1; v_gene: TRBV5-6; CDR3aa: CASSRRSPGLLTEAFF
j_gene: TRBJ2-7; v_gene: TRBV13; CDR3aa: CASSPRGGYEQYF
j_gene: TRBJ2-3; v_gene: TRBV5-1; CDR3aa: CASSSGGTGVTDTQYF
j_gene: TRBJ1-5; v_gene: TRBV5-6; CDR3aa: CASSFRTAQPQHF
j_gene: TRBJ1-4; v_gene: TRBV5-8; CDR3aa: CASSARGVPPEKLFF
j_gene: TRBJ1-1; v_gene: TRBV2; CDR3aa: CASSVERNTEAFF
j_gene: TRBJ2-3; v_gene: TRBV11-2; CDR3aa: CASSLLRGGDTQYF
j_gene: TRBJ2-1; v_gene: TRBV29-1; CDR3aa: CSAGTPGYDEQFF
j_gene: TRBJ2-2; v_gene: TRBV28; CDR3aa: CASSRPLKAGGNTGELFF
j_gene: TRBJ2-3; v_gene: TRBV7-6; CDR3aa: CASSLKPGGLTDTQYF
j_gene: NA; v_gene: TRBV27; CDR3aa: CASSWTLTSYEQYF
j_gene: TRBJ1-5; v_gene: TRBV6-6; CDR3aa: CASRRTADQPQHF
j_gene: TRBJ2-3; v_gene: TRBV6-4; CDR3aa: CASSDFRGDTQYF
j_gene: TRBJ2-2; v_gene: TRBV6-5; CDR3aa: CASSYSIGTGELFF
j_gene: TRBJ2-6; v_gene: TRBV28; CDR3aa: CASSPIEGHHTSSGANVLTF
j_gene: TRBJ2-7; v_gene: TRBV7-2; CDR3aa: CASSYGGAVHEQYF
j_gene: TRBJ2-5; v_gene: TRBV5-1; CDR3aa: CASSLWGLAGGQFMLQETQYF
j_gene: TRBJ2-2; v_gene: TRBV29-1; CDR3aa: CSELENTGELFF
j_gene: TRBJ1-2; v_gene: TRBV6-5; CDR3aa: CASSLYRGPPRGYTF
j_gene: TRBJ1-1; v_gene: TRBV5-1; CDR3aa: CASRETGQRNTEAFF